This T cell receptor (beta chain) was recovered during a study of T cells after yellow fever vaccination. In the study overall: Fractions low in cell number were prepared with SMART-Seq v4 Ultra Low Input. Whole-study results and caveats: The study re-detected most primary-vaccination clones after the booster (nearly 97% CD4, approximately 87% CD8). Abundant bulk-derived clonotypes could contaminate FACS-sorted repertoires.

From germline, CDR1 is LGHNA and CDR2 YSLEER. This CDR3 has 14 residues. The germline V and J ends were trimmed by 0 bases and 0 bases, with 6 bases remaining between them. This clonotype showed up many times. What it recognizes is unknown. In making TCR cDNA, 5'RACE template switching added a universal primer site and UMIs to it. TCRdb analysed the 5' RACE reads with MiXCR anew, one entry per CDR3 protein. Here the sample spans about 340,000 distinct CDR3 sequences, roughly 4% being singletons. This receptor was identified in a man younger than 35 who received the YFV17D yellow fever vaccine. Sequenced here: PBMCs, sampled 5 days after the yellow fever booster vaccination. V gene TRBV4-3 combines with J gene TRBJ2-7; D gene unclear. This chain's CDR3 is CASSQDDRSYEQYF. The CDR3 DNA reads as TGCGCCAGCAGCCAAGATGACCGCTCCTACGAGCAGTACTTC.